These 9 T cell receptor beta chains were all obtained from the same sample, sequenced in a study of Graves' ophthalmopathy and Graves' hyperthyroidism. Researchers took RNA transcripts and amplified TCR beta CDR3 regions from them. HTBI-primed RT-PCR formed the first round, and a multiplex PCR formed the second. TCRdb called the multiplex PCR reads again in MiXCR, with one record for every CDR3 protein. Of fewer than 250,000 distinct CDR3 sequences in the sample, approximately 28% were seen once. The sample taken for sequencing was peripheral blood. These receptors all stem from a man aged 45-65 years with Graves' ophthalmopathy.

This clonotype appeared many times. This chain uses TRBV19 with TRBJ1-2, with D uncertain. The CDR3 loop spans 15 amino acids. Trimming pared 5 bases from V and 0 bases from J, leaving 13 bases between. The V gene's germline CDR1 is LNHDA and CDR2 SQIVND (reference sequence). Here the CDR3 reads CASSPAGLTNYGYTF. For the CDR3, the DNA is TGTGCCAGTAGTCCAGCAGGCTTAACTAACTATGGCTACACCTTC.

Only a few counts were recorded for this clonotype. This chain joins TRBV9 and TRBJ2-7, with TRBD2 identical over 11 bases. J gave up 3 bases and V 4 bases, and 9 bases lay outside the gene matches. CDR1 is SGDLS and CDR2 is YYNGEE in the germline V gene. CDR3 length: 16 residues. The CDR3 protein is CASSSRGTSGNYEQYF. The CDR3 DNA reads TGTGCCAGCAGCTCGCGCGGGACTAGCGGAAACTACGAGCAGTACTTC.

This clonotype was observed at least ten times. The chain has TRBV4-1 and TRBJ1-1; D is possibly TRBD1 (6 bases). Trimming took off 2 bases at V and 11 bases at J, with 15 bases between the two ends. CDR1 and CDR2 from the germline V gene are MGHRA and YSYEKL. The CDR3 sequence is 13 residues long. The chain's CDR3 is CASSQLPGTPAFF. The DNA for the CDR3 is TGCGCCAGCAGCCAATTACCTGGGACACCGGCTTTCTTT.

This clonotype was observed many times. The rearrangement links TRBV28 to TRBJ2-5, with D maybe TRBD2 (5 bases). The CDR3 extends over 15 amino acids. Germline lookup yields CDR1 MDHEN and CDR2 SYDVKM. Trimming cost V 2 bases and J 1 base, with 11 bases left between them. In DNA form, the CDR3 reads TGTGCCAGCAGTTTAGCCTCGGCGGGCCAAGAGACCCAGTACTTC. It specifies CASSLASAGQETQYF. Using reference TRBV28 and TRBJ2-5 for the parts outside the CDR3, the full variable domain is DVKVTQSSRYLVKRTGEKVFLECVQDMDHENMFWYRQDPGLGLRLIYFSYDVKMKEKGDIPEGYSVSREKKERFSLILESASTNQTSMYLCASSLASAGQETQYFGPGTRLLVL.

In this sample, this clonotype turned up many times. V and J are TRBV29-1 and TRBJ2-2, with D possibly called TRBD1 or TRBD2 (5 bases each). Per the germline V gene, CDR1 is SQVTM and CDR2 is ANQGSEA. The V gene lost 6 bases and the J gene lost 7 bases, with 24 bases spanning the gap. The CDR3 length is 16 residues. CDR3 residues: CSVETTNPGTVGELFF. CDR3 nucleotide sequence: TGCAGCGTCGAAACTACCAACCCAGGGACGGTCGGGGAGCTGTTTTTT.

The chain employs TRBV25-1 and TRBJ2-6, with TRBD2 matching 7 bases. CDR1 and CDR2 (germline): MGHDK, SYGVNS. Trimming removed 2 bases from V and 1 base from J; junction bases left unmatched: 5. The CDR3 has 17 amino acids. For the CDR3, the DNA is TGTGCCAGCAGTGAAATGGGAGGGGCATCTGGGGCCAACGTCCTGACTTTC. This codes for CASSEMGGASGANVLTF.

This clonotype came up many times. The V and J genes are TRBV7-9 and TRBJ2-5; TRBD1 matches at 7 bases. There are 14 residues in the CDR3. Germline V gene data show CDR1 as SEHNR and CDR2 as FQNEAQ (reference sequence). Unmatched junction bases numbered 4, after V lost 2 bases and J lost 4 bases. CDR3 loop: CASSLQRGRETQYF. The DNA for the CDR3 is TGTGCCAGCAGCTTACAGAGGGGGCGAGAGACCCAGTACTTC.

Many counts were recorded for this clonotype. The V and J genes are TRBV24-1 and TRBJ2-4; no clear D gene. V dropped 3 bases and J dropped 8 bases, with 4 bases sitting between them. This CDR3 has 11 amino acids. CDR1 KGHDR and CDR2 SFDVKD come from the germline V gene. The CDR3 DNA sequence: TGTGCCACCAGTGATGGGTACATTCAGTACTTC. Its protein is CATSDGYIQYF.

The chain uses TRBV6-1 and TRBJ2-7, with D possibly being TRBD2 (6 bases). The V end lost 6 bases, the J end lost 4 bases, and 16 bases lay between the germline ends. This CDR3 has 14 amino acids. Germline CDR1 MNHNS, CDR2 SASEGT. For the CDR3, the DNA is TGTGCCAGCAGGCGGGACTCCCGAAGGTACGAGCAGTACTTC. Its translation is CASRRDSRRYEQYF.